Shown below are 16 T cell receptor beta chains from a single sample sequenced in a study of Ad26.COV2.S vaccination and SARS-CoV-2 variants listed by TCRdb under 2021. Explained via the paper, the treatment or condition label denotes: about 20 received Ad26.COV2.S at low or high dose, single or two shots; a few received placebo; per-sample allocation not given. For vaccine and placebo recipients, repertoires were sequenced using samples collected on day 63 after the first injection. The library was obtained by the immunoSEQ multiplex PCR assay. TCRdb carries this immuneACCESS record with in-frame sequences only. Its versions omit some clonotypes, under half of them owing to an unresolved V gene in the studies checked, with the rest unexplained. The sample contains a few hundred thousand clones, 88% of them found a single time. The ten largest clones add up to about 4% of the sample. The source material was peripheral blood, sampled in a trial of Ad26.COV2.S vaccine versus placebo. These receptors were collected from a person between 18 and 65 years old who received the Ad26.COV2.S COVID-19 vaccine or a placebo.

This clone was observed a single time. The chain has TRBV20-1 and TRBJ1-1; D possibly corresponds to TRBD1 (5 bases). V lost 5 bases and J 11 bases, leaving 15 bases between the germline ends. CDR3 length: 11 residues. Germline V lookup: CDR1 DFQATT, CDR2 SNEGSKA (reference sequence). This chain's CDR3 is CSAQQAGGAFF. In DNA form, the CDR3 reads TGCAGTGCTCAACAGGCTGGAGGCGCTTTCTTT.

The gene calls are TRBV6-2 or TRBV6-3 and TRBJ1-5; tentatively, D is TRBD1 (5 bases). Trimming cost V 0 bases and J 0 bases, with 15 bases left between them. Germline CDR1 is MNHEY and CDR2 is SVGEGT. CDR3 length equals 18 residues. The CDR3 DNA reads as TGTGCCAGCAGTTACTCGAGGGGCCAGGGATATAGCAATCAGCCCCAGCATTTT. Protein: CASSYSRGQGYSNQPQHF.

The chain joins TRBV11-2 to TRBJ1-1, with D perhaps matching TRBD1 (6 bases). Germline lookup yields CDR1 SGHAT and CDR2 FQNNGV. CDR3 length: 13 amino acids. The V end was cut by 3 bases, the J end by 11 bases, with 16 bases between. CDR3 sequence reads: CASSFTGQKGAFF. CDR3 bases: TGTGCCAGCAGCTTCACCGGACAGAAGGGGGCTTTCTTT.

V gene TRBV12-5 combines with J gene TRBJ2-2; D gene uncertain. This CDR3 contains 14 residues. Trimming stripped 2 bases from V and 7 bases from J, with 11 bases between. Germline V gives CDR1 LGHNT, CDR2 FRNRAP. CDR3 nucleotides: TGTGCTAGTGGTTTGTCTTCGAAGAGCGGGGAGCTGTTTTTT. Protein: CASGLSSKSGELFF.

CDR3 coding DNA: TGTGCCAGCAGTGAACGGACAGGGGTCAATCAGCCCCAGCATTTT. Translating it yields CASSERTGVNQPQHF. The chain carries TRBV2 and TRBJ1-5, with 9 nucleotides matching TRBD1. CDR1 SNHLY and CDR2 FYNNEI come from the germline V gene. The CDR3 is 15 residues long. The V and J ends lost 2 bases and 3 bases, in that order; junction bases with no gene match: 2.

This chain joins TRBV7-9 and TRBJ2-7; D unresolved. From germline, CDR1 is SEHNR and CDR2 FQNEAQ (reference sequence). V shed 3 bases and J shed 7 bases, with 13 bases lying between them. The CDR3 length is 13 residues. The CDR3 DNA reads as TGTGCCAGCAGCTTGGAAGGCCCCTGGGAGCAGTACTTC. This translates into CASSLEGPWEQYF.

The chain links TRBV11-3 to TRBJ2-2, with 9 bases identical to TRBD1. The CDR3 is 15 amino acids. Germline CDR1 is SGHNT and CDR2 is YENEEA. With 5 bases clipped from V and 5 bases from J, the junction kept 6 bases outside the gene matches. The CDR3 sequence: CASSLTGGVTGELFF. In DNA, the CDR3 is TGTGCCAGCAGCCTTACAGGGGGCGTTACCGGGGAGCTGTTTTTT.

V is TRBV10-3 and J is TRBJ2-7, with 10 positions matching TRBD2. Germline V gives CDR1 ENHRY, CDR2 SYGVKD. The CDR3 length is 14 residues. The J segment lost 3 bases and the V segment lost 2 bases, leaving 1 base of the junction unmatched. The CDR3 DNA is TGTGCCATCAGTGAGGGACTAGCGGTCTACGAGCAGTACTTC. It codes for CAISEGLAVYEQYF.

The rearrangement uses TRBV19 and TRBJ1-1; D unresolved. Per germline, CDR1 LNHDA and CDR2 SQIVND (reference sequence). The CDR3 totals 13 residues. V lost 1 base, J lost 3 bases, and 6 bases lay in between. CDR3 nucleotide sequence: TGTGCCAGTAGTATAGTCGGCTACACTGAAGCTTTCTTT. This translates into CASSIVGYTEAFF.

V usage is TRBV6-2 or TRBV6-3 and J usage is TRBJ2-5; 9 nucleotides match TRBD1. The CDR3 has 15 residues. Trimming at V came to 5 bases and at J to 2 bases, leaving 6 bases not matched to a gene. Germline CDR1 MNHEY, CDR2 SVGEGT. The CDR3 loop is CASSTWTGAQETQYF. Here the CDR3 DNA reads TGTGCCAGCAGTACCTGGACAGGGGCACAAGAGACCCAGTACTTC.

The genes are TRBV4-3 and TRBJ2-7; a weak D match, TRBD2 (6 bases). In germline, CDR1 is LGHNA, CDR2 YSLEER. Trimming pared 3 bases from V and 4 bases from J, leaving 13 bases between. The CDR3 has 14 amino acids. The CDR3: CASSQGLYFYEQYF. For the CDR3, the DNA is TGCGCCAGCAGCCAGGGACTCTATTTTTACGAGCAGTACTTC.

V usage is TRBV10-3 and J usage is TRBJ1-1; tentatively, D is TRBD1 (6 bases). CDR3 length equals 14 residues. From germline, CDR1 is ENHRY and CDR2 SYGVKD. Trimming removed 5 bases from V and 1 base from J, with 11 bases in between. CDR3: CAISFQQGNTEAFF. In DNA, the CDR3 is TGTGCCATCAGTTTCCAACAGGGGAACACTGAAGCTTTCTTT.

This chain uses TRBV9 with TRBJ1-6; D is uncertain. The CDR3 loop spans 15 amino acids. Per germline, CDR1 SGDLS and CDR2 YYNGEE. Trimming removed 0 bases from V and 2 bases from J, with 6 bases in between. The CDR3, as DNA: TGTGCCAGCAGCGTAGAGGACGCCTATAATTCACCCCTCCACTTT. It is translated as CASSVEDAYNSPLHF.

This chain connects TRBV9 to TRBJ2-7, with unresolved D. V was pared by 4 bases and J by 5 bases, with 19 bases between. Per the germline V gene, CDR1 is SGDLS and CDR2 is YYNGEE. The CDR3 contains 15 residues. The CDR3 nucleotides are TGTGCCAGCAGCCCAGAGGAACCCCCATCGGACGAGCAGTACTTC. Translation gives CASSPEEPPSDEQYF.

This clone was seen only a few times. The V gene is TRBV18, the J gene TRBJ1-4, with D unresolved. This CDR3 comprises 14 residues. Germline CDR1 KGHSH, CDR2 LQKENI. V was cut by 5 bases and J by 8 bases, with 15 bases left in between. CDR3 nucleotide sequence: TGTGCCAGCTCAAATGGATTAGGGAACGAAAAACTGTTTTTT. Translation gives CASSNGLGNEKLFF.

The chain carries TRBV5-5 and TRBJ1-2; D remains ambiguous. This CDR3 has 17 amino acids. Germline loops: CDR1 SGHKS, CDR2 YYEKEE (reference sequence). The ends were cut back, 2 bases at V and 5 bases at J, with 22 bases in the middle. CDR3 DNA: TGTGCCAGCAGCTTCGACGCTTTGCAGGCTGGAGGGTATGGCTACACCTTC. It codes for CASSFDALQAGGYGYTF.